Each of the 8 T cell receptor beta chains below was sequenced from the same sample in a study of blood T cell repertoires in COVID-19 (dated by TCRdb to about 2020). Library prep was done by the immunoSEQ multiplex PCR assay. TCRdb took this table from immuneACCESS and kept in-frame rearrangements with V and J called. Such tables lack part of the clones; where checked against another copy, unresolved V genes explain under half of the gap, and the rest is unexplained. In this sample the table shows roughly 65,000 clones, around 83% of which occur a single time. The top ten constitute around 4% of the sample. Sequenced: peripheral blood. The receptors were sampled from a man aged 50 or older with acute or convalescent COVID-19.

The chain combines TRBV20-1 with TRBJ1-1; D is perhaps TRBD1 (6 bases). The CDR3 length is 14 residues. V lost 4 bases, J lost 4 bases, and 16 bases lay in between. Germline loops: CDR1 DFQATT, CDR2 SNEGSKA (reference sequence). CDR3 region: CSATEGQSGTEAFF. CDR3 sequence (DNA): TGCAGTGCTACTGAGGGACAATCGGGCACTGAAGCTTTCTTT.

This clone was counted a single time. V is TRBV10-3 and J is TRBJ1-2; 7 positions agree with TRBD1. V gave up 5 bases and J gave up 2 bases; unmatched junction bases: 8. Germline CDR1 ENHRY, CDR2 SYGVKD. The CDR3 is 15 residues long. The CDR3 protein is CAISNRQGVNYGYTF. The CDR3 nucleotides are TGTGCCATCAGTAACCGACAGGGCGTAAACTATGGCTACACCTTC.

The rearrangement joins TRBV3-1 (or the pseudogene TRBV3-2) to TRBJ2-3, with 8 nucleotides matching TRBD1. Germline CDR1 and CDR2: LGHDT and YNNKEL (reference sequence). The CDR3 consists of 16 residues. V gave up 0 bases and J gave up 3 bases; unmatched junction bases: 5. The CDR3 DNA reads TGTGCCAGCAGCCAAGAGACAGGGGAGATAACAGATACGCAGTATTTT. Its protein is CASSQETGEITDTQYF.

The chain recombines TRBV6-5 with TRBJ2-2, with 7 bases aligning to TRBD2. Trimming removed 5 bases from V and 0 bases from J; junction bases left unmatched: 3. This CDR3 has 15 residues. From germline, CDR1 is MNHEY and CDR2 SVGAGI. The CDR3 spells CASSLAEPNTGELFF. The CDR3 region has the DNA TGTGCCAGCAGTCTAGCGGAACCGAACACCGGGGAGCTGTTTTTT.

This rearrangement joins TRBV12-3 or TRBV12-4 to TRBJ1-2; D is unresolved. This CDR3 contains 13 residues. Trimming cost V 6 bases and J 2 bases, with 10 bases left between them. The CDR3 loop is CASSRQENYGYTF. The CDR3 coding sequence is TGTGCCAGCAGCCGCCAGGAAAACTATGGCTACACCTTC.

The chain is built from TRBV5-6 and TRBJ1-2, with 10 bases aligning to TRBD1. This CDR3 comprises 14 residues. CDR1 is SGHDT and CDR2 is YYEEEE in the germline V gene. With 5 bases clipped from V and 4 bases from J, the junction kept 5 bases outside the gene matches. The DNA of the CDR3 is TGTGCCAGCAGTTCCGGGACAGGGGTCTATGGCTACACCTTC. Residues: CASSSGTGVYGYTF. Variable domain in full (rest from reference TRBV5-6 and TRBJ1-2): DAGVTQSPTHLIKTRGQQVTLRCSPKSGHDTVSWYQQALGQGPQFIFQYYEEEERQRGNFPDRFSGHQFPNYSSELNVNALLLGDSALYLCASSSGTGVYGYTFGSGTRLTVV.

The V call is TRBV11-2, the J call TRBJ1-2, with D hard to call. CDR1 is SGHAT and CDR2 is FQNNGV in the germline V gene. The CDR3 extends over 12 amino acids. Trimming left V 5 bases short and J 2 bases short, with 6 bases between. The CDR3 is CASSRRNYGYTF. Here the CDR3 DNA reads TGTGCCAGCAGCAGGAGGAACTATGGCTACACCTTC.

The rearrangement links TRBV6-4 to TRBJ1-6, with D hard to call. Trimming removed 5 bases from V and 9 bases from J, with 14 bases in between. This CDR3 region has 14 residues. The germline V gene has CDR1 MRHNA and CDR2 SNTAGT. CDR3 loop: CASSKLQHGSPLHF. In nucleotides, the CDR3 is TGTGCCAGCAGTAAACTACAACACGGTTCACCCCTCCACTTT.